This entry is about one TCR beta chain. The antigen remains unidentified. The data originate from a study of monozygotic twins with inflammatory bowel disease. Whole-study findings and limits: It was in IBD patients that TCRbeta diversity (inverse Simpson) was lower than in healthy co-twins.

The CDR3 is 18 amino acids. From germline, CDR1 is MNHNS and CDR2 SASEGT. Donors gave over 2 ml of blood apiece. cDNA was produced in eight separate reactions per sample. TCRdb reanalyzed the 5' RACE reads and collapses them to one entry per CDR3 protein, without DNA. The sample holds approximately 330,000 distinct CDR3 sequences. The sample consisted of blood. The chain is built from TRBV6-1 and TRBJ1-2; the TCRdb D gene call, TRBD1, has no DNA to confirm it. The sequence was collected from a human donor with ulcerative colitis or Crohn's disease, or a healthy co-twin of an affected twin (not recorded which). The CDR3 loop reads CASSTGKWTGPEGNGYTF.